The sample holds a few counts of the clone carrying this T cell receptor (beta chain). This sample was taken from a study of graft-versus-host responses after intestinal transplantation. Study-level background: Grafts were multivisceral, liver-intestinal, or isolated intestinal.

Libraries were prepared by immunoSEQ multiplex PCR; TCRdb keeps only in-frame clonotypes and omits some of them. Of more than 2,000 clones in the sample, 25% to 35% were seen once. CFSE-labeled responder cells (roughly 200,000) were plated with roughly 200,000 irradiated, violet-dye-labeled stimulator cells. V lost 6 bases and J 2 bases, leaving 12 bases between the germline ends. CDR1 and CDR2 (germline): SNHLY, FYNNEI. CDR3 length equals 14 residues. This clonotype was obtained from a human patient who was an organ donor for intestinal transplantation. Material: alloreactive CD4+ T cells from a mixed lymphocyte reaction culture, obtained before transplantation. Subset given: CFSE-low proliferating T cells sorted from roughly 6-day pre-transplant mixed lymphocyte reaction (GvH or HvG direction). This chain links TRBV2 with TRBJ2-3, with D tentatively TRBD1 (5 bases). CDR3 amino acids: CASSLGVNTDTQYF. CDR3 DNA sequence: TGTGCCAGCAGCTTAGGGGTAAACACAGATACGCAGTATTTT.